This TCR beta chain was recorded in a study of blood T cell repertoires in COVID-19. This CDR3 spans 13 amino acids. The V gene's germline CDR1 is SGHAT and CDR2 FQNNGV. The ends were cut back, 1 base at V and 1 base at J, with 5 bases in the middle. In the authors' workflow: Amplification from reference gene primers served as the basis for estimated nucleated cell counts. TCRdb keeps only in-frame clones here, not all; method: immunoSEQ multiplex PCR. From that table come the V and J calls and clone size; the DNA was used to work out D and trimming. Here the sample spans some 150,000 clones, roughly 85% being singletons.

The chain couples TRBV11-2 to TRBJ2-7; D not resolved. The receptor was derived from a middle-aged man with acute or convalescent COVID-19. Sample: peripheral blood. The CDR3 bases are TGTGCCAGCAGCTTAGCGCTATCCTACGAGCAGTACTTC. This gives the protein CASSLALSYEQYF.